This passage covers 20 T cell receptor beta chains from one sample sequenced in a study of blood T cell repertoires in COVID-19. TCRdb's table, derived via immunoSEQ multiplex PCR, lists solely in-frame clones and lacks some. Of about 240,000 clones listed, about four fifths are singletons. Sequences were obtained from peripheral blood. All receptors come from a young man who had recovered from COVID-19.

This chain uses TRBV9 with TRBJ1-2; D might be TRBD1 (5 bases). Trimming stripped 7 bases from V and 1 base from J, with 14 bases between. Germline V gives CDR1 SGDLS, CDR2 YYNGEE. The CDR3 has 14 amino acids. CDR3 region: CASSDSTLNYGYTF. Here the CDR3 DNA reads TGTGCCAGCTCCGACAGCACCCTTAACTATGGCTACACCTTC. The full variable domain, in which reference TRBV9 and TRBJ1-2 provide the parts outside the CDR3, is DSGVTQTPKHLITATGQRVTLRCSPRSGDLSVYWYQQSLDQGLQFLIQYYNGEERAKGNILERFSAQQFPDLHSELNLSSLELGDSALYFCASSDSTLNYGYTFGSGTRLTVV.

The CDR3 region is CASSVGQPGGYTF. CDR3 DNA: TGTGCCAGCAGTGTGGGACAGCCGGGGGGCTACACCTTC. This rearrangement joins TRBV2 to TRBJ1-2, with 7 bases that match TRBD1. Germline V CDR1 and CDR2: SNHLY, FYNNEI. Losses at the gene ends were 4 bases for V and 8 bases for J; bases not matched to a gene: 7. The CDR3 sequence is 13 residues long.

The DNA of the CDR3 is TGTGCCAGCAGCTCCTGGCGGGACAGATTAAACAATGAGCAGTTCTTC. Translated: CASSSWRDRLNNEQFF. The chain links TRBV13 to TRBJ2-1; tentative D call: TRBD1 (7 bases). The CDR3 totals 16 residues. The germline gives CDR1 PRHDT, CDR2 FYEKMQ (reference sequence). The V end was cut by 4 bases, the J end by 5 bases, with 18 bases between.

The gene calls are TRBV12-3 or TRBV12-4 and TRBJ2-1; D not certain. V shed 8 bases and J shed 3 bases, with 11 bases lying between them. CDR3 length equals 13 residues. The CDR3 sequence: CASSAADYNEQFF. Here the CDR3 DNA reads TGTGCCAGCTCCGCCGCGGACTACAATGAGCAGTTCTTC.

The genes are TRBV5-4 and TRBJ1-2, with D perhaps TRBD1 (5 bases). Germline V gene lookup returns CDR1 SGHNT and CDR2 YYREEE (reference sequence). The CDR3 has 14 amino acids. V lost 3 bases, J lost 6 bases, and 15 bases lay in between. The CDR3 nucleotides are TGTGCCAGCAGCTCCCAGGGCCGTGGAGATGGCTACACCTTC. This codes for CASSSQGRGDGYTF.

The genes are TRBV28 and TRBJ2-3, with 10 nucleotides matching TRBD2. With 5 bases clipped from V and 8 bases from J, the junction kept 10 bases outside the gene matches. Germline CDR1 MDHEN, CDR2 SYDVKM. This CDR3 region has 15 residues. In DNA form, the CDR3 reads TGTGCCAGCAGTCCTGAAGCGGGGGGGCTAGGTACGCAGTATTTT. Its protein is CASSPEAGGLGTQYF.

The chain has TRBV3-1 (or the pseudogene TRBV3-2) and TRBJ1-1; possibly TRBD1 for D (5 bases). V lost 5 bases and J 5 bases, leaving 15 bases between the germline ends. Germline values: CDR1 LGHDT, CDR2 YNNKEL (reference sequence). The CDR3 is 14 amino acids. CDR3 amino acids: CASSSRGAGTEAFF. For the CDR3, the DNA is TGTGCCAGCAGCTCCCGCGGGGCAGGGACTGAAGCTTTCTTT.

The CDR3 DNA sequence: TGTGCCAGCAGCCCAGCCCGGACAGGGGGCCTTGTTCAGTACTATGGCTACACCTTC. Its protein is CASSPARTGGLVQYYGYTF. The chain links TRBV5-6 to TRBJ1-2, with 11 positions matching TRBD1. V dropped 4 bases and J dropped 3; count of bases not matched to a gene: 17. The CDR3 consists of 19 residues. Germline-derived CDR1 and CDR2 are SGHDT and YYEEEE.

The genes are TRBV2 and TRBJ2-1; 8 bases agree with TRBD2. CDR3 length: 15 amino acids. The J segment lost 7 bases and the V segment lost 2 bases, leaving 7 bases of the junction unmatched. Germline CDR1 and CDR2: SNHLY and FYNNEI. CDR3 DNA sequence: TGTGCCAGCAGTGAATTGGCGGGGGGCGGGAATGAGCAGTTCTTC. It encodes CASSELAGGGNEQFF.

The chain joins TRBV7-6 to TRBJ2-1; D not certain. V shed 2 bases and J shed 0 bases, with 11 bases lying between them. This CDR3 is 16 amino acids long. Germline V gives CDR1 SGHVS, CDR2 FNYEAQ. Written as DNA, the CDR3 is TGTGCCAGCAGCTTAATAGCAGCCAGCTCCTACAATGAGCAGTTCTTC. Its protein is CASSLIAASSYNEQFF.

This clone was observed a handful of times. V and J are TRBV6-2 or TRBV6-3 and TRBJ2-7; 10 nucleotides align to TRBD2. V dropped 6 bases and J dropped 1; count of bases not matched to a gene: 15. This CDR3 is built from 18 residues. Germline CDR1 reads MNHEY; CDR2 reads SVGEGT. CDR3 bases: TGTGCCAGCAGCCGCTTGTGGCTAGCGGGGGCAGCGTCCTACGAGCAGTACGTC. It specifies CASSRLWLAGAASYEQYV.

The CDR3 spells CASSLSGHGNTEAFF. The CDR3 coding sequence is TGTGCCAGCAGTTTATCCGGACACGGGAACACTGAAGCTTTCTTT. The rearrangement joins TRBV27 to TRBJ1-1; maybe TRBD1 (5 bases). The germline V and J ends were trimmed by 0 bases and 1 base, with 9 bases remaining between them. In germline, CDR1 is MNHEY, CDR2 SMNVEV (reference sequence). CDR3 length: 15 amino acids.

The rearrangement joins TRBV7-2 to TRBJ2-3, with 9 positions matching TRBD2. This CDR3 region has 18 residues. The germline CDR1 and CDR2 sequences are SGHTA and FQGNSA. Losses at the gene ends were 2 bases for V and 2 bases for J; bases not matched to a gene: 11. CDR3 sequence: CASSLLPPTSGHTDTQYF. The CDR3 nucleotides are TGTGCCAGCAGCTTACTACCCCCGACTAGCGGCCACACAGATACGCAGTATTTT.

This chain links TRBV2 with TRBJ1-5; 9 nucleotides match TRBD1. J lost 7 bases, V lost 6 bases, and 4 bases had no gene match. The germline CDR1 and CDR2 sequences are SNHLY and FYNNEI. The CDR3 length is 13 residues. The CDR3 nucleotides read TGTGCCAGCAGACCCGGACAGGGGCAGCCCCAGCATTTT. Its protein is CASRPGQGQPQHF.

DNA of the CDR3: TGTGCCAGCTCACCGCAGACACACTCCTATGGCTACACCTTC. Protein sequence: CASSPQTHSYGYTF. The chain uses TRBV18 and TRBJ1-2; D remains unclear. V was trimmed by 3 bases and J by 4 bases, leaving 12 bases between them. Germline V CDR1 and CDR2: KGHSH, LQKENI. This CDR3 has 14 amino acids.

The genes are TRBV11-3 and TRBJ2-2, with no clear D. The length of the CDR3 is 12 residues. Trimming left V 5 bases short and J 2 bases short, with 3 bases between. Germline assignment: CDR1 SGHNT and CDR2 YENEEA. This CDR3 is CASSPNTGELFF. CDR3 sequence (DNA): TGTGCCAGCAGCCCTAACACCGGGGAGCTGTTTTTT.

The gene calls are TRBV7-9 and TRBJ2-7; 9 bases align to TRBD1. The V gene end was trimmed by 5 bases and the J gene end by 0 bases; junction bases not matched to a gene: 2. This CDR3 has 14 amino acids. Germline V lookup: CDR1 SEHNR, CDR2 FQNEAQ (reference sequence). In DNA, the CDR3 is TGTGCCAGCAGCCAGACAGGGGGCTCCTACGAGCAGTACTTC. Translating it yields CASSQTGGSYEQYF.

The rearrangement uses TRBV18 and TRBJ2-3; perhaps TRBD2 as D (5 bases). CDR1 and CDR2 from the germline V gene are KGHSH and LQKENI. The V end lost 4 bases, the J end lost 2 bases, and 10 bases lay between the germline ends. This CDR3 contains 14 residues. CDR3 protein: CASSLLENTDTQYF. In DNA form, the CDR3 reads TGTGCCAGCTCACTACTAGAAAACACAGATACGCAGTATTTT.

This sequence joins TRBV5-5 and TRBJ2-5, with 9 bases lining up with TRBD1. Germline V gene lookup returns CDR1 SGHKS and CDR2 YYEKEE (reference sequence). This CDR3 spans 15 amino acids. The V and J ends lost 5 bases and 5 bases, in that order; junction bases with no gene match: 10. The CDR3 protein is CASSSGTGTRETQYF. The CDR3 nucleotides are TGTGCCAGCAGTTCCGGGACAGGGACGCGGGAGACCCAGTACTTC.

V and J are TRBV29-1 and TRBJ2-3, with D perhaps matching TRBD2 (6 bases). Trimming removed 7 bases at V and 3 bases at J, with 11 bases between. CDR1 and CDR2 from the germline V gene are SQVTM and ANQGSEA. This CDR3 has 12 amino acids. Written as DNA, the CDR3 is TGCAGCGCCGGGACTGAAACAGATACGCAGTATTTT. This translates into CSAGTETDTQYF.